This T cell receptor (beta chain) was identified in a study of cytomegalovirus exposure and HLA in healthy donors. This clone was detected only a few times. The PCR made use of 60 Vbeta and 13 Jbeta primers. Sequencing used immunoSEQ multiplex PCR; TCRdb keeps in-frame clones, though not all of them. The sample gives around 94,000 clones, 77% of which show up once; 4.5% to 5.5% is in the top ten. Looked up from germline, CDR1 is LNHDA and CDR2 is SQIVND (reference sequence). The length of the CDR3 is 12 residues. Trimming cost V 5 bases and J 6 bases, with 10 bases left between them. This clonotype was sampled from a woman between 40 and 50 years old in good health and CMV-seronegative. The V gene is TRBV19, the J gene TRBJ1-1; tentative D call: TRBD1 (5 bases). Sequencing was performed on PBMCs. The chain's CDR3 is CASSEGTPEAFF. CDR3 DNA sequence: TGTGCCAGTAGTGAGGGGACTCCTGAAGCTTTCTTT.